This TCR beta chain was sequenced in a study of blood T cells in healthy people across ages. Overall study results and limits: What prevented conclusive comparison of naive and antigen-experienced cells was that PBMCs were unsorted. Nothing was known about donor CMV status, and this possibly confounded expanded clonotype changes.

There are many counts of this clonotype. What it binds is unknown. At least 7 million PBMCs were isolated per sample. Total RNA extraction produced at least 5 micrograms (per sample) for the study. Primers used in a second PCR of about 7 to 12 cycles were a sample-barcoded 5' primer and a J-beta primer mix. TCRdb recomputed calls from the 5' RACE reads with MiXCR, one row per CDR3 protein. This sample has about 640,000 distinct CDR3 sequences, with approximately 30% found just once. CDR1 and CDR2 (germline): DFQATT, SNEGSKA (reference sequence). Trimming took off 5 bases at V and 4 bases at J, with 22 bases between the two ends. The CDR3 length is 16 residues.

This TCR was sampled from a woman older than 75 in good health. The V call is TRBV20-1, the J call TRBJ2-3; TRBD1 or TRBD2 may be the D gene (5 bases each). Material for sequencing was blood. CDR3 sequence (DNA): TGCAGTGCTGTGGGGGATACTAAGATTGGCCCAGATACGCAGTATTTT. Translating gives CSAVGDTKIGPDTQYF.